This T cell receptor (beta chain) was captured in a study of blood T cells in healthy people across ages. Approximately 9.1 milliliters was the volume of peripheral blood drawn from each donor. The CDR3 consists of 15 residues. The V gene's germline CDR1 is MNHEY and CDR2 SVGAGI. The V gene lost 6 bases and the J gene lost 2 bases, with 17 bases spanning the gap. Primers used in a second PCR of about 6 to 11 cycles were a sample-barcoded 5' primer and a J-beta primer mix. All cDNA molecules were each tagged by a template-switch adaptor with 12 random nucleotides. Any given sample supplied a minimum of 3 million CDR3-containing paired-end reads. TCRdb re-called the 5' RACE reads with MiXCR, one entry per CDR3 protein. This sample yields 750,000 to 950,000 distinct CDR3 sequences, of which almost 30% are seen a single time; roughly a tenth belongs to the top ten. This sample was also put to use in a study of T cells of mothers and their children.

Material for sequencing was blood. The rearrangement links TRBV6-5 to TRBJ2-7; perhaps D is TRBD1 or TRBD2 (5 bases each). The clonotype originates from a woman between 35 and 50 years old in good health. The CDR3 bases are TGTGCCAGCAGCTCCCGGGGACGGGGAGCCTACGAGCAGTACTTC. Amino acids: CASSSRGRGAYEQYF.